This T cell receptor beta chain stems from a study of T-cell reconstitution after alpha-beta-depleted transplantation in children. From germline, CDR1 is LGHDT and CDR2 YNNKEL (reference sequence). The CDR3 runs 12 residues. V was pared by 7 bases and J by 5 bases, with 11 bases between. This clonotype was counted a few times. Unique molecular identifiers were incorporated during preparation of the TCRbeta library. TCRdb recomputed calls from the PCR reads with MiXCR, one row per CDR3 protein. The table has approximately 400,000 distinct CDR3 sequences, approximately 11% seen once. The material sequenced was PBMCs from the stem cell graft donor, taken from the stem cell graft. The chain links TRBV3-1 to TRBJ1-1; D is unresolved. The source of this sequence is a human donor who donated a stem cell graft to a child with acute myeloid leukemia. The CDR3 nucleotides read TGTGCCAGCAATTCTTGGGGAACTGAAGCTTTCTTT. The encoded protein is CASNSWGTEAFF.